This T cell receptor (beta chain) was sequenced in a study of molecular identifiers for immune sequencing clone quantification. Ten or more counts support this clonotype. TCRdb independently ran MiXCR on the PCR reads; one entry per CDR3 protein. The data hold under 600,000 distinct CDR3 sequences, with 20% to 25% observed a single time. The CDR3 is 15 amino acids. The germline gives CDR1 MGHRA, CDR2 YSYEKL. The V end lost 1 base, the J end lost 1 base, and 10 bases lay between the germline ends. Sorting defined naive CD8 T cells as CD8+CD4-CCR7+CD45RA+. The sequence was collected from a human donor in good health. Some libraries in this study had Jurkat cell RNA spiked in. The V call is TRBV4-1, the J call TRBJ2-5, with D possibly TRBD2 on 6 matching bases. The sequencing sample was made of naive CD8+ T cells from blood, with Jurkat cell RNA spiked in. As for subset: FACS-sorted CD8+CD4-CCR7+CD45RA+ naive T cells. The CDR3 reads CASSQVASVQETQYF. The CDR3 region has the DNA TGCGCCAGCAGCCAAGTGGCTAGCGTCCAAGAGACCCAGTACTTC.